These 25 T cell receptor beta chains share one sample of origin, sequenced in a study of cytomegalovirus exposure and HLA in healthy donors. The study ran its PCR with 60 Vbeta and 13 Jbeta primers. Sequencing used immunoSEQ multiplex PCR; TCRdb keeps in-frame clones, though not all of them. The sample yields about 250,000 clones, around 90% seen once. Sequenced material: PBMCs. The receptors here all came from a girl aged 2-10 years in good health and CMV-seronegative.

This clone was recorded once. The rearrangement uses TRBV7-6 and TRBJ2-3; possibly TRBD2 for D (6 bases). The germline V and J ends were trimmed by 1 base and 3 bases, with 17 bases remaining between them. CDR3 size: 17 residues. Per germline, CDR1 SGHVS and CDR2 FNYEAQ. Written as DNA, the CDR3 is TGTGCCAGCAGCTTAGAGGTTCGGGGGTGGAGAACAGATACGCAGTATTTT. Its translation: CASSLEVRGWRTDTQYF.

This chain links TRBV11-3 with TRBJ2-1; 10 bases match TRBD2. CDR1 is SGHNT, CDR2 YENEEA, per germline. The V gene end was trimmed by 5 bases and the J gene end by 5 bases; junction bases not matched to a gene: 6. This CDR3 has 15 residues. The CDR3 bases are TGTGCCAGCAGCGCGATAGCGGGGGGCCACAATGAGCAGTTCTTC. It encodes CASSAIAGGHNEQFF.

The chain carries TRBV5-1 and TRBJ1-4; D unclear. From germline, CDR1 is SGHRS and CDR2 YFSETQ. There are 14 residues in the CDR3. The V and J ends lost 5 bases and 5 bases respectively, with 13 bases between them. In nucleotides, the CDR3 is TGCGCCAGCAGTCAGGCGTCCGTAAATGAAAAACTGTTTTTT. It translates to CASSQASVNEKLFF.

There are a few counts of this clone. This sequence joins TRBV7-9 and TRBJ1-1; TRBD1 matches at 7 bases. The CDR3 spans 15 residues. V was pared by 6 bases and J by 5 bases, with 12 bases of the junction left unmatched. CDR1 and CDR2 (germline): SEHNR, FQNEAQ (reference sequence). This chain's CDR3 is CASSRSTGSGTEAFF. The CDR3 DNA reads TGTGCCAGCAGTAGATCGACAGGGAGTGGGACTGAAGCTTTCTTT.

CDR3 sequence (DNA): TGTGCCAGGGGACTAGCGGGATTGAATGAGCAGTTCTTC. It translates to CARGLAGLNEQFF. The chain is built from TRBV2 and TRBJ2-1, with TRBD2 identical over 13 bases. The CDR3 has 13 amino acids. V was pared by 9 bases and J by 7 bases, with 3 bases of the junction left unmatched. Germline V gene sequence: CDR1 SNHLY, CDR2 FYNNEI. Together with reference TRBV2 and TRBJ2-1, the CDR3 gives the full variable domain: EPEVTQTPSHQVTQMGQEVILRCVPISNHLYFYWYRQILGQKVEFLVSFYNNEISEKSEIFDDQFSVERPDGSNFTLKIRSTKLEDSAMYFCARGLAGLNEQFFGPGTRLTVL.

The rearrangement links TRBV5-8 to TRBJ2-1; 16 nucleotides line up with TRBD2. V gave up 4 bases and J gave up 9 bases; unmatched junction bases: 7. This CDR3 is built from 16 residues. Germline CDR1 and CDR2: SGHTS and YDEGEE. This CDR3 is CASSGGLAGGPGEQFF. CDR3 coding DNA: TGTGCCAGCAGCGGGGGACTAGCGGGGGGGCCTGGTGAGCAGTTCTTC.

This chain joins TRBV4-1 and TRBJ1-1, with 8 bases fitting TRBD1. The CDR3 is 15 amino acids. The V gene's germline CDR1 is MGHRA and CDR2 YSYEKL. After removal of 2 bases from V and 1 base from J, the junction contained 3 bases not matched to a gene. Here the CDR3 DNA reads TGCGCCAGCAGCCAAACCGGGACAGGGAACACTGAAGCTTTCTTT. Protein product: CASSQTGTGNTEAFF.

This sequence joins TRBV19 and TRBJ2-5, with TRBD2 matching 8 bases. There are 15 residues in the CDR3. The junction had 4 bases not matched to a gene; V was cut back by 3 bases and J by 1 base. CDR1 is LNHDA, CDR2 SQIVND, per germline (reference sequence). CDR3 sequence (DNA): TGTGCCAGTAGTATTTTTGGACTAGCCCAAGAGACCCAGTACTTC. This translates into CASSIFGLAQETQYF.

The chain couples TRBV30 to TRBJ2-1; possibly TRBD1 for D (6 bases). Germline CDR1 reads GTSNPN; CDR2 reads SVGIG (reference sequence). V was shortened by 4 bases and J by 7 bases, with 17 bases between the two germline ends. This CDR3 spans 14 amino acids. The CDR3 reads CAWTGDTFWNEQFF. The CDR3 bases are TGTGCCTGGACCGGGGACACCTTTTGGAATGAGCAGTTCTTC.

In DNA form, the CDR3 reads TGTGCCAGCAGTTTACAATTCACTGAAGCTTTCTTT. Its translation is CASSLQFTEAFF. The chain joins TRBV28 to TRBJ1-1; no reliable D call. Germline V gene sequence: CDR1 MDHEN, CDR2 SYDVKM. V was pared by 2 bases and J by 4 bases, with 5 bases between. The CDR3 has 12 amino acids.

This clone was seen a single time. The chain has TRBV6-6 and TRBJ2-7; 7 bases align to TRBD1. Looked up from germline, CDR1 is MNHNY and CDR2 is SVGAGI (reference sequence). CDR3 length equals 14 residues. V was pared by 2 bases and J by 2 bases, with 3 bases of the junction left unmatched. The CDR3 nucleotides read TGTGCCAGCAGTTACGAGGGGGCCACCTACGAGCAGTACTTC. It translates to CASSYEGATYEQYF.

The table lists this clone with a count of one. This rearrangement joins TRBV5-4 to TRBJ2-7; D possibly corresponds to TRBD2 (6 bases). There are 14 residues in the CDR3. Looked up from germline, CDR1 is SGHNT and CDR2 is YYREEE (reference sequence). The V and J ends lost 4 bases and 1 base respectively, with 12 bases between them. The chain's CDR3 is CASSRGDSSYEQYF. As DNA, the CDR3 is TGTGCCAGCAGCCGCGGGGACTCATCCTACGAGCAGTACTTC.

The chain recombines TRBV19 with TRBJ2-1, with D tentatively TRBD2 (5 bases). Trimming took off 8 bases at V and 9 bases at J, with 17 bases between the two ends. The germline V gene encodes CDR1 LNHDA and CDR2 SQIVND (reference sequence). The CDR3 runs 13 residues. CDR3 sequence reads: CASCRTSGVEQFF. CDR3 nucleotides: TGTGCCAGTTGCAGGACGAGCGGTGTTGAGCAGTTCTTC.

The chain is built from TRBV15 and TRBJ1-5, with 7 bases that match TRBD1. This CDR3 has 16 amino acids. Germline CDR1 reads LNHNV; CDR2 reads YYDKDF (reference sequence). V lost 3 bases to trimming and J lost 2 bases; unmatched junction nucleotides: 7. The CDR3, as DNA: TGTGCCACCAGCAGCTCTGTAACAGGGGGCAATCAGCCCCAGCATTTT. Translation: CATSSSVTGGNQPQHF.

The rearrangement links TRBV4-2 to TRBJ1-3; TRBD1 might be the D (5 bases). Trimming took 5 bases from V and 7 from J, leaving 6 bases between them. Germline CDR1 is LGHNA and CDR2 is YNFKEQ. There are 11 residues in the CDR3. The CDR3 DNA is TGTGCCAGCAGCGGGGGGAACACCATATATTTT. It encodes CASSGGNTIYF.

The V and J genes are TRBV7-6 and TRBJ1-3, with 9 bases that match TRBD1. Germline V gene sequence: CDR1 SGHVS, CDR2 FNYEAQ. The CDR3 consists of 16 residues. J lost 7 bases, V lost 5 bases, and 12 bases had no gene match. CDR3 sequence (DNA): TGTGCCAGCAGCCACCCAATGGGACAGGGAGCTAACACCATATATTTT. This encodes CASSHPMGQGANTIYF.

The V gene is TRBV30, the J gene TRBJ1-4; D remains ambiguous. The CDR3 runs 15 residues. Looked up from germline, CDR1 is GTSNPN and CDR2 is SVGIG (reference sequence). V was clipped by 2 bases and J by 3 bases, with 13 bases between them. The CDR3 loop reads CAWSTPTPSNEKLFF. CDR3 DNA sequence: TGTGCCTGGAGTACGCCGACACCATCTAATGAAAAACTGTTTTTT.

The V and J genes are TRBV19 and TRBJ2-1; 8 bases fit TRBD2. CDR3 length: 15 amino acids. Germline V CDR1 and CDR2: LNHDA, SQIVND (reference sequence). V shed 6 bases, J shed 2 bases, and the junction held 6 bases outside the gene matches. CDR3 protein: CASSGGDSAYNEQFF. DNA for the CDR3: TGTGCCAGTAGCGGGGGGGACTCGGCCTACAATGAGCAGTTCTTC.

Here the CDR3 DNA reads TGTGCCAGCAGCCACCCAGGGGCTGAAGCTTTCTTT. This encodes CASSHPGAEAFF. The chain links TRBV7-9 to TRBJ1-1; D is perhaps TRBD1 (6 bases). The germline V gene encodes CDR1 SEHNR and CDR2 FQNEAQ (reference sequence). The V end lost 5 bases, the J end lost 6 bases, and 10 bases lay between the germline ends. The CDR3 contains 12 residues.

V is TRBV5-1 and J is TRBJ2-2; the match to TRBD1 covers 8 bases. This CDR3 region has 15 residues. Germline values: CDR1 SGHRS, CDR2 YFSETQ. V shed 7 bases, J shed 4 bases, and the junction held 9 bases outside the gene matches. CDR3 residues: CASRNSGGATGELFF. The CDR3 nucleotides are TGCGCCAGCCGGAACTCAGGGGGCGCCACCGGGGAGCTGTTTTTT.

This sequence joins TRBV5-4 and TRBJ2-3; possible D gene TRBD2, 7 bases. From germline, CDR1 is SGHNT and CDR2 YYREEE (reference sequence). V was shortened by 0 bases and J by 4 bases, with 15 bases between the two germline ends. The CDR3 has 16 amino acids. DNA for the CDR3: TGTGCCAGCAGCTTGGGGGGGGGCCTAGGGCCAGATACGCAGTATTTT. Translated, it gives CASSLGGGLGPDTQYF.

CDR3 sequence: CASNNRGFEETQYF. DNA of the CDR3: TGTGCCAGCAATAACAGGGGTTTTGAAGAGACCCAGTACTTC. The chain is built from TRBV6-6 and TRBJ2-5; 7 bases agree with TRBD1. The CDR3 length is 14 residues. Losses at the gene ends were 7 bases for V and 3 bases for J; bases not matched to a gene: 8. Germline CDR1 reads MNHNY; CDR2 reads SVGAGI (reference sequence).

This sequence joins TRBV6-1 and TRBJ2-6, with 8 nucleotides matching TRBD1. The CDR3 has 17 residues. J was trimmed by 0 bases and V by 8 bases; bases with no gene match: 9. Per germline, CDR1 MNHNS and CDR2 SASEGT. The CDR3 nucleotides read TGTGCCAGCTCTGAAGGGACAGGAGACTCTGGGGCCAACGTCCTGACTTTC. It is translated as CASSEGTGDSGANVLTF.

This clone was found once. The chain couples TRBV6-1 to TRBJ2-1; TRBD2 matches 9 bases. V was pared by 9 bases and J by 6 bases, with 9 bases of the junction left unmatched. The germline CDR1 and CDR2 sequences are MNHNS and SASEGT. CDR3 length: 14 residues. The CDR3 here is CASWRGGLVNEQFF. The CDR3 region has the DNA TGTGCCAGTTGGCGGGGGGGCCTCGTCAATGAGCAGTTCTTC.

In its sample, this clone was seen once. V usage is TRBV19 and J usage is TRBJ1-1; D unresolved. CDR3 length equals 14 residues. Trimming stripped 4 bases from V and 4 bases from J, with 13 bases between. Germline V gives CDR1 LNHDA, CDR2 SQIVND (reference sequence). CDR3 sequence reads: CASSTTLSRTEAFF. Written as DNA, the CDR3 is TGTGCCAGTAGTACGACTTTAAGCCGCACTGAAGCTTTCTTT.